Presented here are 23 T cell receptor beta chains from one specimen sequenced in a study of T cells after yellow fever vaccination. TCRdb used MiXCR to reprocess the 5' RACE reads, holding one entry per CDR3 protein. Of some 320,000 distinct CDR3 sequences in the sample, approximately 4% were seen once. The starting material was PBMCs, obtained 5 days after the yellow fever booster vaccination. These receptors were obtained from a young man who received the YFV17D yellow fever vaccine.

In this sample, this clonotype turned up a few times. The CDR3: CASSPDSMAFF. The DNA of the CDR3 is TGTGCCAGCAGTCCCGACAGTATGGCTTTCTTT. This chain joins TRBV6-6 and TRBJ1-1; D is perhaps TRBD1 (5 bases). Germline V gene data show CDR1 as MNHNY and CDR2 as SVGAGI (reference sequence). The V end was cut by 5 bases, the J end by 11 bases, with 12 bases between. This CDR3 contains 11 residues.

This clonotype occurred many times. The V call is TRBV7-2, the J call TRBJ2-3; TRBD2 matches at 13 bases. Germline values: CDR1 SGHTA, CDR2 FQGNSA. J lost 3 bases, V lost 6 bases, and 3 bases had no gene match. The CDR3 spans 15 residues. The CDR3 bases are TGTGCCAGCAGGGGACTAGCGGGGAATACAGATACGCAGTATTTT. Its protein is CASRGLAGNTDTQYF.

The CDR3 DNA reads TGCGCCAGCAGCCACGGGGTACTAGCGGGGGGGCCAGGCACAGATACGCAGTATTTT. Translated, it gives CASSHGVLAGGPGTDTQYF. The chain has TRBV4-1 and TRBJ2-3; 13 positions agree with TRBD2. The length of the CDR3 is 19 residues. J was trimmed by 1 base and V by 3 bases; bases with no gene match: 10. CDR1 and CDR2 from the germline V gene are MGHRA and YSYEKL.

This clonotype has just a few counts. V usage is TRBV20-1 and J usage is TRBJ2-1; 10 bases match TRBD2. The CDR3 is made up of 16 amino acids. Germline loops: CDR1 DFQATT, CDR2 SNEGSKA (reference sequence). Germline trimming cut 2 bases from V and 6 bases from J; bases unmatched to any gene: 10. CDR3 coding DNA: TGCAGTGCTAGACGATCCCTCAGCGGGGGGGCCAATGAGCAGTTCTTC. Its protein product is CSARRSLSGGANEQFF.

The chain carries TRBV12-5 and TRBJ2-5; D not certain. The CDR3 length is 13 residues. The ends were cut back, 6 bases at V and 9 bases at J, with 17 bases in the middle. Looked up from germline, CDR1 is LGHNT and CDR2 is FRNRAP. DNA for the CDR3: TGTGCTAGTGGGTTGCGTGTCCCCCCTGCCCAGTACTTC. It is translated as CASGLRVPPAQYF.

The chain recombines TRBV2 with TRBJ2-5; D may correspond to TRBD1 or TRBD2 (5 bases each). The CDR3 sequence is 13 residues long. Trimming took off 8 bases at V and 3 bases at J, with 13 bases between the two ends. CDR1 is SNHLY and CDR2 is FYNNEI in the germline V gene. CDR3 loop: CASLLREKETQYF. CDR3 bases: TGTGCCAGCCTACTCAGGGAGAAAGAGACCCAGTACTTC.

This clonotype was detected a few times. The chain is built from TRBV30 and TRBJ1-4, with a tentative D call TRBD1 (6 bases). The CDR3 length is 15 residues. V lost 2 bases to trimming and J lost 4 bases, with 14 bases between them. Germline CDR1 is GTSNPN and CDR2 is SVGIG (reference sequence). CDR3 protein: CAWSPPDRLNEKLFF. The CDR3 DNA is TGTGCCTGGAGTCCCCCGGACAGACTTAATGAAAAACTGTTTTTT.

This clonotype was picked up many times. The genes are TRBV20-1 and TRBJ2-4, with 12 bases that match TRBD2. CDR1 DFQATT and CDR2 SNEGSKA come from the germline V gene (reference sequence). V was pared by 8 bases and J by 0 bases, with 5 bases of the junction left unmatched. The CDR3 contains 15 residues. CDR3 in amino acids: CSTGTSGRAKNIQYF. DNA of the CDR3: TGCAGTACCGGGACTAGCGGGCGAGCCAAAAACATTCAGTACTTC.

The chain carries TRBV7-9 and TRBJ2-5, with D maybe TRBD1 (5 bases). The V gene's germline CDR1 is SEHNR and CDR2 FQNEAQ (reference sequence). There are 16 residues in the CDR3. Trimming took 5 bases from V and 3 from J, leaving 19 bases between them. This CDR3 is CASSPPYSGREETQYF. The CDR3 nucleotides are TGTGCCAGCAGCCCGCCCTATTCAGGGCGCGAAGAGACCCAGTACTTC.

There are many counts of this clonotype. The chain is built from TRBV21-1 and TRBJ2-5. TRBV21-1 is flagged as a pseudogene. The CDR3 sequence is 12 residues long. The CDR3 bases are TGTGCCAGCAGTGGGGTAGGGGAGACCCAGTACTTC. Translation gives CASSGVGETQYF.

This clonotype was found a few times. V gene TRBV5-5 combines with J gene TRBJ2-4, with 14 bases identical to TRBD2. The CDR3 contains 17 residues. Trimming cost V 4 bases and J 8 bases; bases outside gene matches: 11. Germline loops: CDR1 SGHKS, CDR2 YYEKEE (reference sequence). The CDR3 spells CASSAGTSGGRMDIQYF. The CDR3 coding sequence is TGTGCCAGCAGCGCTGGGACTAGCGGGGGTCGGATGGACATTCAGTACTTC.

This clonotype has ten or more counts. This rearrangement joins TRBV29-1 to TRBJ2-3; D may match TRBD1 or TRBD2 (5 bases each). The CDR3 has 15 amino acids. The germline V gene has CDR1 SQVTM and CDR2 ANQGSEA. V was trimmed by 7 bases and J by 0 bases, leaving 17 bases between them. CDR3 DNA sequence: TGCAGCGCCGGGGACCACACATCTAGCACAGATACGCAGTATTTT. Its translation: CSAGDHTSSTDTQYF.

The chain couples TRBV19 to TRBJ1-2, with a possible D match to TRBD1 (5 bases). Trimming cost V 1 base and J 5 bases, with 17 bases left between them. CDR1 and CDR2 (germline): LNHDA, SQIVND (reference sequence). The CDR3 is 16 amino acids. Here the CDR3 reads CASSIGARDSQYGYTF. The CDR3 DNA is TGTGCCAGTAGTATAGGAGCTCGCGACAGCCAGTATGGCTACACCTTC.

This rearrangement joins TRBV4-3 to TRBJ2-7; D ambiguous. The CDR3 spans 14 residues. CDR1 and CDR2 from the germline V gene are LGHNA and YSLEER. Trimming removed 2 bases from V and 2 bases from J, with 10 bases in between. Written as DNA, the CDR3 is TGCGCCAGCAGCCAACCTGTTGGGGCCTACGAGCAGTACGTC. Translation gives CASSQPVGAYEQYV.

This clonotype was detected a few times. The chain recombines TRBV6-5 with TRBJ2-2; D is possibly TRBD2 (7 bases). The V gene's germline CDR1 is MNHEY and CDR2 SVGAGI. The CDR3 loop spans 15 amino acids. V shed 3 bases and J shed 6 bases, with 14 bases lying between them. The CDR3: CASSYLQGRAGELFF. The DNA for the CDR3 is TGTGCCAGCAGTTATCTGCAGGGGAGGGCCGGGGAGCTGTTTTTT.

This clonotype has more than one count but fewer than ten. The chain is built from TRBV6-5 and TRBJ2-3, with D unresolved. This CDR3 has 13 residues. Germline V CDR1 and CDR2: MNHEY, SVGAGI. The V gene lost 2 bases and the J gene lost 2 bases, with 5 bases spanning the gap. The DNA of the CDR3 is TGTGCCAGCAGTTACAGGACCACAGATACGCAGTATTTT. Encoded protein: CASSYRTTDTQYF.

The J gene is TRBJ2-7, the V gene TRBV6-6; D perhaps matches TRBD1 (5 bases). Trimming removed 4 bases at V and 2 bases at J, with 15 bases between. CDR1 and CDR2 from the germline V gene are MNHNY and SVGAGI (reference sequence). The CDR3 loop spans 15 amino acids. The CDR3 nucleotides read TGTGCCAGCAGTTCCCACGGTGGGGCTGCCTACGAGCAGTACGTC. Translating gives CASSSHGGAAYEQYV.

This clonotype was detected a few times. The chain uses TRBV4-2 and TRBJ2-4; 11 positions match TRBD2. The CDR3 loop spans 17 amino acids. CDR1 is LGHNA and CDR2 is YNFKEQ in the germline V gene. The V segment lost 1 base and the J segment 7 bases; nucleotides outside the gene matches: 9. The CDR3 spells CASSQVGSGGVANIQYF. For the CDR3, the DNA is TGTGCCAGCAGCCAAGTCGGTAGCGGGGGGGTAGCGAACATTCAGTACTTC.

This clonotype occurred many times. The V gene is TRBV7-2, the J gene TRBJ2-4; 7 positions match TRBD1. This CDR3 contains 13 residues. The junction had 4 bases not matched to a gene; V was cut back by 3 bases and J by 8 bases. The germline CDR1 and CDR2 sequences are SGHTA and FQGNSA. As DNA, the CDR3 is TGTGCCAGCAGCTTCAACAGGGGAGACATTCAGTACTTC. Its protein is CASSFNRGDIQYF.

This clonotype was observed a handful of times. J is TRBJ1-1 and V is TRBV7-9; D may be TRBD1 (6 bases). Trimming shortened V by 0 bases and J by 2 bases, and 22 bases separated the two germline ends. The CDR3 totals 19 residues. Germline CDR1 is SEHNR and CDR2 is FQNEAQ (reference sequence). The CDR3 nucleotides are TGTGCCAGCAGCTTAGCCTCCTATGGGGGGCGCGAGAGAAACACTGAAGCTTTCTTT. Protein: CASSLASYGGRERNTEAFF.

This clonotype was detected many times. The gene calls are TRBV7-2 and TRBJ1-5, with 7 bases that match TRBD1. The trim removed 1 base at V and 7 bases at J, leaving 7 bases unmatched. Germline V CDR1 and CDR2: SGHTA, FQGNSA. This CDR3 region has 15 residues. The CDR3 is CASSLGRGLGQPQHF. The CDR3, as DNA: TGTGCCAGCAGCTTAGGCAGGGGGTTGGGCCAGCCCCAGCATTTT.

Only a few counts were recorded for this clonotype. This sequence joins TRBV5-5 and TRBJ1-2, with 11 nucleotides matching TRBD1. Germline V gene sequence: CDR1 SGHKS, CDR2 YYEKEE (reference sequence). CDR3 length: 15 amino acids. Trimming cost V 4 bases and J 7 bases; bases outside gene matches: 9. For the CDR3, the DNA is TGTGCCAGCAGCCAAAGATGGACAGGGGGCGGTGGCTACACCTTC. Encoded protein: CASSQRWTGGGGYTF.

This chain links TRBV11-2 with TRBJ1-1; D might be TRBD1 (5 bases). Germline CDR1 SGHAT, CDR2 FQNNGV. The CDR3 extends over 16 amino acids. The ends were cut back, 0 bases at V and 1 base at J, with 12 bases in the middle. CDR3 in DNA: TGTGCCAGCAGCTTAGAATTTGGCAGGGCGAACACTGAAGCTTTCTTT. It encodes CASSLEFGRANTEAFF.